This passage covers 30 T cell receptor beta chains from one sample sequenced in a study of T cell responses to AZD1222 COVID-19 vaccine. Sequenced by immunoSEQ multiplex PCR; TCRdb stores in-frame clones only, minus some. This table has 52,000 or so clones, 75% to 90% appearing once. Here the sequenced sample was peripheral blood, taken on day 0 of MenACWY control vaccination. Source of these receptors: an adult in good health.

This clone has only a few counts. V is TRBV28 and J is TRBJ2-3; possibly TRBD2 for D (6 bases). The CDR3 consists of 15 residues. The germline CDR1 and CDR2 sequences are MDHEN and SYDVKM. Between the trimmed V and J ends, which lost 3 bases and 3 bases, there was a span of 13 bases. This chain's CDR3 is CASSFMGGRTDTQYF. CDR3 sequence (DNA): TGTGCCAGCAGTTTTATGGGGGGAAGGACAGATACGCAGTATTTT.

The gene calls are TRBV4-3 and TRBJ1-4; no reliable D call. The germline V gene has CDR1 LGHNA and CDR2 YSLEER. Trimming took off 0 bases at V and 7 bases at J, with 15 bases between the two ends. This CDR3 comprises 16 residues. Here the CDR3 DNA reads TGCGCCAGCAGCCAAGAAGTAGCAGCCTTCGGTGAAAAACTGTTTTTT. Amino acids: CASSQEVAAFGEKLFF.

The chain combines TRBV3-1 (or the pseudogene TRBV3-2) with TRBJ2-5, with D unclear. Germline CDR1 is LGHDT and CDR2 is YNNKEL (reference sequence). The CDR3 consists of 12 residues. The V gene lost 4 bases and the J gene lost 5 bases, with 8 bases spanning the gap. CDR3 protein: CASSLSWETQYF. In nucleotides, the CDR3 is TGTGCCAGCAGCCTGTCTTGGGAGACCCAGTACTTC.

This rearrangement joins TRBV11-2 to TRBJ1-2, with D maybe TRBD1 (5 bases). Germline V gives CDR1 SGHAT, CDR2 FQNNGV. The CDR3 loop spans 16 amino acids. Trimming stripped 5 bases from V and 1 base from J, with 17 bases between. The CDR3 DNA follows: TGTGCCAGCAGCGTCCTAGGGACGTCCATTAACTATGGCTACACCTTC. It codes for CASSVLGTSINYGYTF. Filled out from reference TRBV11-2 and TRBJ1-2, the complete variable domain reads EAGVAQSPRYKIIEKRQSVAFWCNPISGHATLYWYQQILGQGPKLLIQFQNNGVVDDSQLPKDRFSAERLKGVDSTLKIQPAKLEDSAVYLCASSVLGTSINYGYTFGSGTRLTVV.

V gene TRBV4-1 combines with J gene TRBJ1-1; possible D gene TRBD1, 6 bases. V lost 4 bases to trimming and J lost 1 base, with 16 bases between them. The germline gives CDR1 MGHRA, CDR2 YSYEKL. The CDR3 is 16 amino acids. The CDR3 DNA sequence: TGCGCCAGCAGCCGATACACGGGGGCTTCGAACACTGAAGCTTTCTTT. It is translated as CASSRYTGASNTEAFF.

The chain recombines TRBV15 with TRBJ2-1, with TRBD2 matching 7 bases. CDR3 length: 13 amino acids. In germline, CDR1 is LNHNV, CDR2 YYDKDF (reference sequence). With V trimmed by 1 base and J by 6 bases, 0 bases remained unmatched. CDR3 sequence: CATSRASGNEQFF. CDR3 DNA: TGTGCCACCAGCAGAGCTAGCGGCAATGAGCAGTTCTTC.

This rearrangement joins TRBV10-3 to TRBJ1-1, with D perhaps matching TRBD1 (6 bases). The V gene's germline CDR1 is ENHRY and CDR2 SYGVKD. V was cut by 3 bases and J by 1 base, with 12 bases left in between. The CDR3 covers 15 residues. CDR3 DNA: TGTGCCATCAGTGAAACAGGGTCAAGGAACACTGAAGCTTTCTTT. Residues: CAISETGSRNTEAFF.

V and J are TRBV5-1 and TRBJ1-2; a possible D gene is TRBD1 (6 bases). The CDR3 runs to 14 residues. Looked up from germline, CDR1 is SGHRS and CDR2 is YFSETQ. V dropped 2 bases and J dropped 7 bases, with 15 bases sitting between them. The CDR3, as DNA: TGCGCCAGCAGCTTTGGAGGGGGGCAACGTGGCTACACCTTC. Translating it yields CASSFGGGQRGYTF. Drawing the rest from reference TRBV5-1 and TRBJ1-2, the complete variable domain is KAGVTQTPRYLIKTRGQQVTLSCSPISGHRSVSWYQQTPGQGLQFLFEYFSETQRNKGNFPGRFSGRQFSNSRSEMNVSTLELGDSALYLCASSFGGGQRGYTFGSGTRLTVV.

The chain uses TRBV10-1 and TRBJ2-2, with D possibly being TRBD2 (5 bases). This CDR3 region has 17 residues. V lost 0 bases, J lost 3 bases, and 14 bases lay in between. Germline CDR1 WNHNN, CDR2 SYGVQD (reference sequence). CDR3 coding DNA: TGCGCCAGCAGTGAGTCAGGAGGAGGTCCGGACACCGGGGAGCTGTTTTTT. Its protein is CASSESGGGPDTGELFF.

This clone appeared once. The V and J genes are TRBV9 and TRBJ2-7; D ambiguous. The germline V gene has CDR1 SGDLS and CDR2 YYNGEE. This CDR3 is 14 amino acids long. The V end was cut by 3 bases, the J end by 0 bases, with 10 bases between. The CDR3 coding sequence is TGTGCCAGCAGCGCGCTTCTCTCCTCCTACGAGCAGTACTTC. The encoded protein is CASSALLSSYEQYF.

The chain uses TRBV15 and TRBJ2-3; the D gene is possibly TRBD2 (6 bases). Germline CDR1 reads LNHNV; CDR2 reads YYDKDF (reference sequence). The CDR3 contains 14 residues. V dropped 0 bases and J dropped 3 bases, with 7 bases sitting between them. In DNA form, the CDR3 reads TGTGCCACCAGCAGAGATCTAGCGACAGATACGCAGTATTTT. This encodes CATSRDLATDTQYF.

This chain uses TRBV5-1 with TRBJ2-3; 7 nucleotides match TRBD2. The germline gives CDR1 SGHRS, CDR2 YFSETQ. There are 15 residues in the CDR3. V gave up 2 bases and J gave up 4 bases; unmatched junction bases: 7. Here the CDR3 DNA reads TGCGCCAGCAGCTTACGGCGGGAGTTCGCAGATACGCAGTATTTT. Its protein is CASSLRREFADTQYF.

The rearrangement links TRBV24-1 to TRBJ2-3; D not certain. Deletions cut 1 base from V and 9 bases from J, with 4 bases between. Germline V CDR1 and CDR2: KGHDR, SFDVKD. The CDR3 totals 11 residues. The CDR3 here is CATSDLETQYF. The CDR3, as DNA: TGTGCCACCAGTGATTTAGAAACGCAGTATTTT.

J is TRBJ2-5 and V is TRBV4-1, with D tentatively TRBD1 (5 bases). The CDR3 spans 14 residues. Deletions cut 3 bases from V and 5 bases from J, with 13 bases between. From germline, CDR1 is MGHRA and CDR2 YSYEKL. CDR3 DNA sequence: TGCGCCAGCAGCCAGGACACAGCCCGGGAGACCCAGTACTTC. This codes for CASSQDTARETQYF.

CDR3 coding DNA: TGTGCCAGCAAGATTAGCGGGAATTCCGACGAGCAGTACTTC. The encoded protein is CASKISGNSDEQYF. This chain joins TRBV6-4 and TRBJ2-7; 8 bases are shared with TRBD2. CDR3 size: 14 residues. CDR1 and CDR2 (germline): MRHNA, SNTAGT. J lost 5 bases, V lost 7 bases, and 10 bases had no gene match.

This chain joins TRBV28 and TRBJ1-2, with a tentative D call TRBD1 (6 bases). Trimming left V 2 bases short and J 2 bases short, with 12 bases between. This CDR3 comprises 15 residues. Germline CDR1 and CDR2: MDHEN and SYDVKM. This chain's CDR3 is CASSLRDIPNYGYTF. The CDR3 DNA reads TGTGCCAGCAGTTTACGGGACATCCCGAACTATGGCTACACCTTC.

The chain uses TRBV19 and TRBJ2-4; 11 bases are shared with TRBD2. From germline, CDR1 is LNHDA and CDR2 SQIVND (reference sequence). The CDR3 has 19 amino acids. J lost 0 bases, V lost 3 bases, and 10 bases had no gene match. The CDR3 nucleotides read TGTGCCAGTAGTATCATAAGTAGCGGGAGGGGTCGAGCCAAAAACATTCAGTACTTC. It codes for CASSIISSGRGRAKNIQYF.

The chain has TRBV7-8 and TRBJ2-5, with 7 bases identical to TRBD1. This CDR3 is 13 amino acids long. V shed 5 bases and J 5 bases; nucleotides not matched to a gene: 5. In germline, CDR1 is SGHVS, CDR2 FQNEAQ. In DNA, the CDR3 is TGTGCCAGCAGCCGAGACAGGGTTGAGACCCAGTACTTC. Protein: CASSRDRVETQYF.

This chain links TRBV6-2 or TRBV6-3 with TRBJ2-4; D might be TRBD1 (5 bases). Deletions cut 2 bases from V and 8 bases from J, with 10 bases between. This CDR3 comprises 13 residues. Per the germline V gene, CDR1 is MNHEY and CDR2 is SVGEGT. CDR3 in DNA: TGTGCCAGCAGTTACAGCAGGGAAGACATTCAGTACTTC. The encoded protein is CASSYSREDIQYF.

In regard to this clone: Germline and junction disagree at one end, which may indicate a read error. The chain has TRBV7-7 and TRBJ2-5; 8 nucleotides match TRBD2. The length of the CDR3 is 13 residues. Germline V lookup: CDR1 SSHAT, CDR2 FNYEAQ (reference sequence). CDR3 sequence reads: CASSSGGGETQYF. The DNA of the CDR3 is TGTGCTAGCAGCTCCGGGGGGGGAGAGACCCAGTACTTC.

As DNA, the CDR3 is TGTGCCATCAGTGAAGGACCCGGCTCTGGAAACACCATATATTTT. Translation: CAISEGPGSGNTIYF. The gene calls are TRBV10-3 and TRBJ1-3; D is uncertain. V lost 3 bases, J lost 0 bases, and 9 bases lay in between. Germline V gene lookup returns CDR1 ENHRY and CDR2 SYGVKD. The CDR3 is 15 residues long.

The V and J genes are TRBV11-2 and TRBJ2-2, with TRBD1 matching over 7 bases. Germline V gene sequence: CDR1 SGHAT, CDR2 FQNNGV. The J segment lost 3 bases and the V segment lost 7 bases, leaving 11 bases of the junction unmatched. CDR3 length equals 16 residues. CDR3 residues: CASNPLTGRDTGELFF. The CDR3 DNA is TGTGCCAGCAACCCCTTGACAGGGCGAGACACCGGGGAGCTGTTTTTT.

This clone has only a few counts. The genes are TRBV18 and TRBJ1-5; 9 bases align to TRBD1. The trim removed 2 bases at V and 6 bases at J, leaving 8 bases unmatched. The CDR3 is 16 residues long. The germline V gene has CDR1 KGHSH and CDR2 LQKENI. The CDR3 DNA sequence: TGTGCCAGCTCACCAAGGGGCACAGGGGGCTTTCAGCCCCAGCATTTT. The encoded protein is CASSPRGTGGFQPQHF.

The V and J genes are TRBV19 and TRBJ2-2; D possibly matches TRBD1 or TRBD2 (5 bases each). CDR1 and CDR2 from the germline V gene are LNHDA and SQIVND (reference sequence). Trimming shortened V by 1 base and J by 6 bases, and 12 bases separated the two germline ends. The CDR3 sequence is 15 residues long. The CDR3 DNA reads TGTGCCAGTAGTATAGGGGGGTCGAGGTCCGGGGAGCTGTTTTTT. Its translation is CASSIGGSRSGELFF.

The chain uses TRBV28 and TRBJ1-1; D unclear. The CDR3 is 12 amino acids. Trimming left V 5 bases short and J 10 bases short, with 14 bases between. Per the germline V gene, CDR1 is MDHEN and CDR2 is SYDVKM. The CDR3 region has the DNA TGTGCCAGCAGTAACGTCCCGTTGGGAGCTTTCTTT. Its protein product is CASSNVPLGAFF. The entire variable domain, with the rest obtained from reference TRBV28 and TRBJ1-1, is as follows: DVKVTQSSRYLVKRTGEKVFLECVQDMDHENMFWYRQDPGLGLRLIYFSYDVKMKEKGDIPEGYSVSREKKERFSLILESASTNQTSMYLCASSNVPLGAFFGQGTRLTVV.

The genes are TRBV5-4 and TRBJ2-7, with 10 nucleotides matching TRBD1. CDR3 length equals 16 residues. The germline V gene has CDR1 SGHNT and CDR2 YYREEE (reference sequence). V trimming: 3 bases; J trimming: 7 bases; junction bases outside the gene matches: 13. CDR3 sequence: CASSSWTGGVLREQYF. CDR3 nucleotides: TGTGCCAGCAGCTCATGGACAGGGGGGGTTTTGAGGGAGCAGTACTTC.

The genes are TRBV9 and TRBJ2-2; D remains unclear. Germline lookup yields CDR1 SGDLS and CDR2 YYNGEE. The CDR3 totals 13 residues. V was shortened by 4 bases and J by 7 bases, with 11 bases between the two germline ends. Here the CDR3 DNA reads TGTGCCAGCAGCTCTCTAGAGATCGGGGAGCTGTTTTTT. Its protein product is CASSSLEIGELFF. The whole variable domain, remainder taken from reference TRBV9 and TRBJ2-2, is DSGVTQTPKHLITATGQRVTLRCSPRSGDLSVYWYQQSLDQGLQFLIQYYNGEERAKGNILERFSAQQFPDLHSELNLSSLELGDSALYFCASSSLEIGELFFGEGSRLTVL.

This clone was detected a few times. The chain couples TRBV19 to TRBJ2-7; possibly TRBD2 for D (6 bases). In germline, CDR1 is LNHDA, CDR2 SQIVND (reference sequence). The length of the CDR3 is 15 residues. Trimming cost V 1 base and J 0 bases, with 10 bases left between them. The CDR3 loop reads CASSIAAGSSYEQYF. The CDR3 nucleotides are TGTGCCAGTAGTATAGCCGCGGGGAGCTCCTACGAGCAGTACTTC.

Written as DNA, the CDR3 is TGTGCCAGCAGCGTATGGGAGGGTGGTTACGAGCAGTACTTC. Its protein product is CASSVWEGGYEQYF. The gene calls are TRBV9 and TRBJ2-7; TRBD2 matches 7 bases. The trim removed 1 base at V and 4 bases at J, leaving 5 bases unmatched. This CDR3 region has 14 residues. The germline CDR1 and CDR2 sequences are SGDLS and YYNGEE. Looking up the rest from reference TRBV9 and TRBJ2-7 gives the full variable domain: DSGVTQTPKHLITATGQRVTLRCSPRSGDLSVYWYQQSLDQGLQFLIQYYNGEERAKGNILERFSAQQFPDLHSELNLSSLELGDSALYFCASSVWEGGYEQYFGPGTRLTVT.

The sample holds a few counts of this clone. This rearrangement joins TRBV19 to TRBJ2-3, with unresolved D. V was trimmed by 5 bases and J by 2 bases, leaving 11 bases between them. Per the germline V gene, CDR1 is LNHDA and CDR2 is SQIVND (reference sequence). The CDR3 is made up of 14 amino acids. The DNA of the CDR3 is TGTGCCAGTAGTCGGGCAGGAGACACAGATACGCAGTATTTT. Translating it yields CASSRAGDTDTQYF. Variable domain in full (rest from reference TRBV19 and TRBJ2-3): DGGITQSPKYLFRKEGQNVTLSCEQNLNHDAMYWYRQDPGQGLRLIYYSQIVNDFQKGDIAEGYSVSREKKESFPLTVTSAQKNPTAFYLCASSRAGDTDTQYFGPGTRLTVL.